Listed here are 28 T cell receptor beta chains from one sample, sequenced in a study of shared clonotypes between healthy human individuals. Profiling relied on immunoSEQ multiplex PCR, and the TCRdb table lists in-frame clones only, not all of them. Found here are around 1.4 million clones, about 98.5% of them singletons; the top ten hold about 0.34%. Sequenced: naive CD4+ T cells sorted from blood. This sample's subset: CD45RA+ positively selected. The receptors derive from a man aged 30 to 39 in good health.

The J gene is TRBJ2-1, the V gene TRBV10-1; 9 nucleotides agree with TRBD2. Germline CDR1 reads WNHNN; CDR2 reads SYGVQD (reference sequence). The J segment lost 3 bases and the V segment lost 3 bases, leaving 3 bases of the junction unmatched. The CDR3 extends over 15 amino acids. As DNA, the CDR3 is TGCGCCAGCAGTGATCGTAGCGGGAGCTACAATGAGCAGTTCTTC. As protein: CASSDRSGSYNEQFF.

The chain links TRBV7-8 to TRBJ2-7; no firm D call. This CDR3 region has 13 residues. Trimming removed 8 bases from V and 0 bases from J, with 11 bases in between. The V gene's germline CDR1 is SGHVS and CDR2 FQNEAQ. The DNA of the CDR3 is TGTGCCAGCCAGCCTTCGAGCTCCTACGAGCAGTACTTC. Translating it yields CASQPSSSYEQYF.

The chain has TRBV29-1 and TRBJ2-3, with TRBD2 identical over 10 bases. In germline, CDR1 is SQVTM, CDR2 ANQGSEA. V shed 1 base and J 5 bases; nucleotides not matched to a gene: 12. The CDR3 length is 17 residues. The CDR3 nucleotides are TGCAGCGTTGAAGTCGGTAGGCTAGCGGGAGACCTAGATACGCAGTATTTT. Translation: CSVEVGRLAGDLDTQYF.

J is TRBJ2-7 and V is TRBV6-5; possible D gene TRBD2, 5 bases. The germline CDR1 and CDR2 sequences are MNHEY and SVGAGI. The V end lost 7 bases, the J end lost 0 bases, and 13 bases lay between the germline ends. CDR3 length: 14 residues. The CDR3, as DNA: TGTGCCAGCACCTCTACGGGGAGCTCCTACGAGCAGTACTTC. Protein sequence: CASTSTGSSYEQYF.

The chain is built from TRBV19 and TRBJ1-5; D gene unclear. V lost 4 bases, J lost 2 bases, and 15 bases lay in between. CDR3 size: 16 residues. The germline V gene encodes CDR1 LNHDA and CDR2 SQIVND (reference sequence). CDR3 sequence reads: CASSRLGLDGNQPQHF. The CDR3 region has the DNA TGTGCCAGTAGTAGGTTGGGCTTGGACGGCAATCAGCCCCAGCATTTT.

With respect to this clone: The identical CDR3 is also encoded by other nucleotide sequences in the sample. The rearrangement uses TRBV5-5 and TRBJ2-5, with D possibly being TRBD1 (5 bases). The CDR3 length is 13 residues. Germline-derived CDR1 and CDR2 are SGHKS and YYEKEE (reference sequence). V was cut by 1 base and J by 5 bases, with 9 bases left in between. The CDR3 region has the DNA TGTGCCAGCAGCTTGAGACCAGGGGAGACCCAGTACTTC. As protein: CASSLRPGETQYF.

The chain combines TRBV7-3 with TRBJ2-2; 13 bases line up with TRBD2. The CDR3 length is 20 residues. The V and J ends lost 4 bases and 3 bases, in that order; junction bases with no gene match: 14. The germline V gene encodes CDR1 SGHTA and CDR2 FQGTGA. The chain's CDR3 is CASSSTPILAGGRDTGELFF. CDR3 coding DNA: TGTGCCAGCAGCTCGACACCAATACTAGCGGGAGGGCGTGACACCGGGGAGCTGTTTTTT.

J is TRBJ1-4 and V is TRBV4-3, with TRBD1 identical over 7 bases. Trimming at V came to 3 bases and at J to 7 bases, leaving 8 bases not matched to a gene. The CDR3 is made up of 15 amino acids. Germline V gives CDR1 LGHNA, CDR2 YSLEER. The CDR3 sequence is CASSHGAGGGEKLFF. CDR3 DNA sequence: TGCGCCAGCAGCCACGGTGCAGGGGGTGGTGAAAAACTGTTTTTT.

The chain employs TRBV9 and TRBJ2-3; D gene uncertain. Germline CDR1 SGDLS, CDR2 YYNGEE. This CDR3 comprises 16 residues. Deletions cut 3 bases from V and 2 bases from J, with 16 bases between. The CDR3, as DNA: TGTGCCAGCAGCGGCAGGTTGGTAGCAAACACAGATACGCAGTATTTT. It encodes CASSGRLVANTDTQYF.

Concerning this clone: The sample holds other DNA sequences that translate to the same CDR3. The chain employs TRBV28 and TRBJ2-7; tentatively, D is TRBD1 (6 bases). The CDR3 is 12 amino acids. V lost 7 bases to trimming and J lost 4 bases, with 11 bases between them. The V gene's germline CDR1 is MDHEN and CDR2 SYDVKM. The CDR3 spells CASTIQGYEQYF. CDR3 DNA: TGTGCCAGCACGATACAGGGATACGAGCAGTACTTC.

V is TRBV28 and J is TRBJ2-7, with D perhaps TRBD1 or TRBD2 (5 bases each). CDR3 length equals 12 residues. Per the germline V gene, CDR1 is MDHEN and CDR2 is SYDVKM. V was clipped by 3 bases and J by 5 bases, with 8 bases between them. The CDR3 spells CASSFGGNEQYF. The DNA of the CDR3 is TGTGCCAGCAGTTTTGGGGGTAACGAGCAGTACTTC.

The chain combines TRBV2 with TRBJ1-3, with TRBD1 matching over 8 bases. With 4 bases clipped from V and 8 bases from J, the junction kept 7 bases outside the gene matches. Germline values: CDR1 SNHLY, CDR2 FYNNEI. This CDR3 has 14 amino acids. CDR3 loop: CASSGKTGVHTIYF. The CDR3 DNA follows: TGTGCCAGCAGTGGCAAGACAGGGGTGCACACCATATATTTT.

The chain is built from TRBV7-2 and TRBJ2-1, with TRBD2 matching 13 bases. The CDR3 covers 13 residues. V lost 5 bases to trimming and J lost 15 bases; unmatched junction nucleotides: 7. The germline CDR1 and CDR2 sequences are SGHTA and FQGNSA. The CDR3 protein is CASSPRTSGRWFF. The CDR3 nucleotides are TGTGCCAGCAGCCCGAGGACTAGCGGGAGATGGTTCTTC.

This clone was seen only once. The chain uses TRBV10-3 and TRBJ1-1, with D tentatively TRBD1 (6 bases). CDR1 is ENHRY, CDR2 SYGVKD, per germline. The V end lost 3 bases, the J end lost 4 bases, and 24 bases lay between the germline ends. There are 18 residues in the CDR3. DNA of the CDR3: TGTGCCATCAGTGATTCACCGCAGGGGAATTGGGTGACCACTGAAGCTTTCTTT. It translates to CAISDSPQGNWVTTEAFF.

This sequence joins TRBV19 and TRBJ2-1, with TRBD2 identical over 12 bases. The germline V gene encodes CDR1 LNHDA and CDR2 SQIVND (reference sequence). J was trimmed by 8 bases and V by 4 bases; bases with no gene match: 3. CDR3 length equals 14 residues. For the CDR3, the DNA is TGTGCCAGTAGTAGACTAGCGGGAGTGGATGAGCAGTTCTTC. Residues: CASSRLAGVDEQFF.

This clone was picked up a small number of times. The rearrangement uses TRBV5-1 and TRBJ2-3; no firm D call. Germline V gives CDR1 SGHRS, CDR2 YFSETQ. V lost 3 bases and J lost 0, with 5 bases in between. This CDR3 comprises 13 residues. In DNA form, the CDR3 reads TGCGCCAGCAGCTATCCTAGCACAGATACGCAGTATTTT. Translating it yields CASSYPSTDTQYF.

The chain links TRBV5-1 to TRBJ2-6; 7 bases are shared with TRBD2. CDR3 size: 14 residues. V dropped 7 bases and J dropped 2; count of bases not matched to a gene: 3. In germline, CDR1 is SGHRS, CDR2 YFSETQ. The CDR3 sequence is CASGRGAGANVLTF. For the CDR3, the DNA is TGCGCCAGCGGGAGGGGAGCTGGGGCCAACGTCCTGACTTTC.

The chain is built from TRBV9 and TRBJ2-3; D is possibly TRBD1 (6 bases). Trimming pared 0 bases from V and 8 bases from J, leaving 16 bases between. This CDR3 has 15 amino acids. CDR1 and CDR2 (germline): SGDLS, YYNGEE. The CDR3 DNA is TGTGCCAGCAGCGTAGAGGGGACACCAACCGGTACGCAGTATTTT. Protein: CASSVEGTPTGTQYF. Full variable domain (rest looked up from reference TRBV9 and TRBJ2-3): DSGVTQTPKHLITATGQRVTLRCSPRSGDLSVYWYQQSLDQGLQFLIQYYNGEERAKGNILERFSAQQFPDLHSELNLSSLELGDSALYFCASSVEGTPTGTQYFGPGTRLTVL.

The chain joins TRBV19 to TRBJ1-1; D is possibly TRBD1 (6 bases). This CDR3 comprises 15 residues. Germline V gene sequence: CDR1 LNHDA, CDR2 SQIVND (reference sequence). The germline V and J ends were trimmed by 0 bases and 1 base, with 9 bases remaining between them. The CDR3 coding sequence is TGTGCCAGTAGTATAGAAAGGACAGCGAACACTGAAGCTTTCTTT. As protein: CASSIERTANTEAFF.

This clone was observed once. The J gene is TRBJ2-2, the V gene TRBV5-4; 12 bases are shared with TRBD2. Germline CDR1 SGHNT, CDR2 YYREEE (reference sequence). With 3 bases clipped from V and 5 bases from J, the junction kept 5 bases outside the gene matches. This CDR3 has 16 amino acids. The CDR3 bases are TGTGCCAGCAGCTCCCTAGCGGGAGGGAGAACCGGGGAGCTGTTTTTT. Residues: CASSSLAGGRTGELFF.

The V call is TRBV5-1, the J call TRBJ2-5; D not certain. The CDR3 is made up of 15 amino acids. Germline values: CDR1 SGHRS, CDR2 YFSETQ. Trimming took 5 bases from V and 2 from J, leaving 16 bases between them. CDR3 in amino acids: CASRPNSLRQETQYF. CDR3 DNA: TGCGCCAGCAGGCCGAACAGTTTGAGGCAAGAGACCCAGTACTTC.

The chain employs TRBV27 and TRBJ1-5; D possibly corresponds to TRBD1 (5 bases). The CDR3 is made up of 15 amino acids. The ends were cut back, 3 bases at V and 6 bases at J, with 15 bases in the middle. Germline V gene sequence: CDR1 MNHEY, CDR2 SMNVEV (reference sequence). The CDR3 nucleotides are TGTGCCAGCAGTTTGGGACGGACGAAGAGTCAGCCCCAGCATTTT. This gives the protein CASSLGRTKSQPQHF.

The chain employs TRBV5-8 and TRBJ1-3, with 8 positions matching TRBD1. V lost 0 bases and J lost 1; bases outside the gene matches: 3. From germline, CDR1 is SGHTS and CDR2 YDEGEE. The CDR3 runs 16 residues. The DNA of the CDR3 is TGTGCCAGCAGCTTGGTCAGGGGGCTGTCTGGAAACACCATATATTTT. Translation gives CASSLVRGLSGNTIYF.

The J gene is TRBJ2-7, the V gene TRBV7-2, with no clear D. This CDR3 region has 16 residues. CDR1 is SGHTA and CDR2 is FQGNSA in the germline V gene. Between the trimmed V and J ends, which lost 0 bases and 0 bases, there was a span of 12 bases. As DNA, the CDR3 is TGTGCCAGCAGCTTAGCAATTAGCCGGAGCTCCTACGAGCAGTACTTC. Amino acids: CASSLAISRSSYEQYF.

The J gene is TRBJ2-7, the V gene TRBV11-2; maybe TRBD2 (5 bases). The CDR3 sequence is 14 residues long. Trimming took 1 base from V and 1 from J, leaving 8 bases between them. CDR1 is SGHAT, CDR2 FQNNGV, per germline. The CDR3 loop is CASSLGIASYEQYF. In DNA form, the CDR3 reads TGTGCCAGCAGCTTAGGAATAGCGTCCTACGAGCAGTACTTC.

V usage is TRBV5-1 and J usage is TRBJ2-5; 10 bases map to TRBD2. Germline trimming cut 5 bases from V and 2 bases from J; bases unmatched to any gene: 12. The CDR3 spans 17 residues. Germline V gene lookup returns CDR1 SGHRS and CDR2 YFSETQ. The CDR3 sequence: CASSLAGGPKIQETQYF. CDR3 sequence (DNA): TGCGCCAGCAGTTTAGCGGGAGGACCCAAAATACAAGAGACCCAGTACTTC.

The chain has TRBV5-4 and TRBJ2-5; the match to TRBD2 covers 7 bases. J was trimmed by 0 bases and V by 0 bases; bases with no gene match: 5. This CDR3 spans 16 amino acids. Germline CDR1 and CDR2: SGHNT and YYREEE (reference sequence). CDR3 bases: TGTGCCAGCAGCTTGGGGGCTAGCGGCAACCAAGAGACCCAGTACTTC. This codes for CASSLGASGNQETQYF.

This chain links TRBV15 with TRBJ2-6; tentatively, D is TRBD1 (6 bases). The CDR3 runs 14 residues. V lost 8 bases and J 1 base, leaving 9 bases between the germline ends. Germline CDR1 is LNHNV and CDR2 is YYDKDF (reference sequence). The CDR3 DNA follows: TGTGCCACCTCTCAGGGGTCTGGGGCCAACGTCCTGACTTTC. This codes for CATSQGSGANVLTF.